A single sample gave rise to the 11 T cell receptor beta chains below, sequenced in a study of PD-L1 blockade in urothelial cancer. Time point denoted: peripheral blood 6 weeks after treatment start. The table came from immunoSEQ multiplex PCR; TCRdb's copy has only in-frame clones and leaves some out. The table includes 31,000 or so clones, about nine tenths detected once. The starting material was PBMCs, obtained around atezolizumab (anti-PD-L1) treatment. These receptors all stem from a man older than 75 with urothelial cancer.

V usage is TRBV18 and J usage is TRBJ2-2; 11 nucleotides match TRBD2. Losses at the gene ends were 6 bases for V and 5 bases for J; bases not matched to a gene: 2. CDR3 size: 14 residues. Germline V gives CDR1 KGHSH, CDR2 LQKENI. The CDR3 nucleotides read TGTGCCAGCTCGCCTAGCGGGAGGACCGGGGAGCTGTTTTTT. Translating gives CASSPSGRTGELFF.

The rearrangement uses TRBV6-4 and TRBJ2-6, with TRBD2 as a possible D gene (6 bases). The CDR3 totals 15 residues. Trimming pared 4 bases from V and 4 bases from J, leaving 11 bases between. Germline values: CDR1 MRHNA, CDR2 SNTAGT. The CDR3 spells CASSAGLGGANVLTF. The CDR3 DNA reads TGTGCCAGCAGTGCGGGACTGGGGGGGGCCAACGTCCTGACTTTC.

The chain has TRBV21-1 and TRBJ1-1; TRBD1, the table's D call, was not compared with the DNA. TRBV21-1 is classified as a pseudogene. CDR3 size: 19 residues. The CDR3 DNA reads TGTGCCAGCAGCAAAGAGAGTCCGGGACAGGGGAACATGAACACTGAAGCTTTCTTT. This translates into CASSKESPGQGNMNTEAFF.

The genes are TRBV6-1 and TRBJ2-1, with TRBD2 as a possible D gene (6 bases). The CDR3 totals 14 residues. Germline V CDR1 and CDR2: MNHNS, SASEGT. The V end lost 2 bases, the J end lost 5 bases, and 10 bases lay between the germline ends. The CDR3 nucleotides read TGTGCCAGCAGTGAACTCGGGAGTAACAATGAGCAGTTCTTC. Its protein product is CASSELGSNNEQFF.

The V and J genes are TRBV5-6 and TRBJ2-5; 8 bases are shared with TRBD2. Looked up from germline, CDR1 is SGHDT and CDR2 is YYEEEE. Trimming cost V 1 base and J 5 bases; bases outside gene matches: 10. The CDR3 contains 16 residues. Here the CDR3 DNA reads TGTGCCAGCAGCTTGAACCCCCTAGCGGGCCAGGAGACCCAGTACTTC. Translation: CASSLNPLAGQETQYF.

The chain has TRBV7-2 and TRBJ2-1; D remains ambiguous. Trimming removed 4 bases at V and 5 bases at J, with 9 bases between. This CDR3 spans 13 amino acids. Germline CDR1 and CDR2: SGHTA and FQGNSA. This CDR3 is CASSSTIDNEQFF. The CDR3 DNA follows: TGTGCCAGCAGCTCTACTATCGACAATGAGCAGTTCTTC.

CDR3: CATSRDATGTGNTIYF. The CDR3 DNA reads as TGTGCCACCAGCAGAGACGCGACAGGGACTGGAAACACCATATATTTT. The rearrangement links TRBV15 to TRBJ1-3; 7 bases align to TRBD1. Trimming took 0 bases from V and 2 from J; bases not matched to a gene: 4. The CDR3 is 16 residues long. Germline CDR1 is LNHNV and CDR2 is YYDKDF (reference sequence).

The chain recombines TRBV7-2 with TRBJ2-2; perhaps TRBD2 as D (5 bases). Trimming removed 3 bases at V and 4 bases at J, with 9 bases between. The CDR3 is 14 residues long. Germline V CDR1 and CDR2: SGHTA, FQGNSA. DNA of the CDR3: TGTGCCAGCAGCTTCAAACTAGGCACCGGGGAGCTGTTTTTT. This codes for CASSFKLGTGELFF.

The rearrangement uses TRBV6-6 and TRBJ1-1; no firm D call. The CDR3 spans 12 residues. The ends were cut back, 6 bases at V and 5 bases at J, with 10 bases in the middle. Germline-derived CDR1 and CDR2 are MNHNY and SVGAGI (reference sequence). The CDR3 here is CASRLQRTEAFF. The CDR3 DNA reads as TGTGCCAGCAGACTCCAGCGTACTGAAGCTTTCTTT.

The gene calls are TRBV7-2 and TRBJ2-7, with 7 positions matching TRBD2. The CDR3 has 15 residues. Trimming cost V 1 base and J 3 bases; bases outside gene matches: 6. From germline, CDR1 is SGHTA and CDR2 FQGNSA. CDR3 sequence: CASSLGLADLYEQYF. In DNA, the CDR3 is TGTGCCAGCAGCTTAGGGCTAGCGGACCTCTACGAGCAGTACTTC.

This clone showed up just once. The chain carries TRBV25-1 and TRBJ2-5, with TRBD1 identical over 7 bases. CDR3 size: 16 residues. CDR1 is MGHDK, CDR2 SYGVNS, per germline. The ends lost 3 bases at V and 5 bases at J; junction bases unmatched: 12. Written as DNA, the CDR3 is TGTGCCAGCAGTGATTCAAACACAGGGGTAGGGGAGACCCAGTACTTC. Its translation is CASSDSNTGVGETQYF. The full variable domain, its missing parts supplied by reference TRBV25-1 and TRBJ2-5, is EADIYQTPRYLVIGTGKKITLECSQTMGHDKMYWYQQDPGMELHLIHYSYGVNSTEKGDLSSESTVSRIRTEHFPLTLESARPSHTSQYLCASSDSNTGVGETQYFGPGTRLLVL.